A single sample is the source of the 22 T cell receptor beta chains below, sequenced in a study of blood T cell repertoires in COVID-19. Measured with immunoSEQ multiplex PCR; TCRdb has only the in-frame clones, and not every one. The sample consists of 300,000 to 450,000 clones, about 89% of them appearing once. Sequenced: peripheral blood. The source of these receptors is a woman aged 25 to 39 with COVID-19, enrolled during active disease.

This clone was recorded only once. This chain connects TRBV27 to TRBJ2-6, with D possibly being TRBD1 (6 bases). The CDR3 extends over 18 amino acids. Looked up from germline, CDR1 is MNHEY and CDR2 is SMNVEV (reference sequence). Trimming took 4 bases from V and 0 from J, leaving 16 bases between them. The CDR3 DNA sequence: TGTGCCAGCAGTTCAACAGGGTCACGGGGCTCTGGGGCCAACGTCCTGACTTTC. Its translation is CASSSTGSRGSGANVLTF.

The rearrangement joins TRBV19 to TRBJ1-5; D is undetermined. V was shortened by 4 bases and J by 4 bases, with 17 bases between the two germline ends. This CDR3 is built from 16 residues. CDR1 and CDR2 (germline): LNHDA, SQIVND (reference sequence). The chain's CDR3 is CASSNYRGTGNQPQHF. CDR3 in DNA: TGTGCCAGTAGTAATTATCGGGGAACTGGGAATCAGCCCCAGCATTTT. The full variable domain, completed using reference TRBV19 and TRBJ1-5, is DGGITQSPKYLFRKEGQNVTLSCEQNLNHDAMYWYRQDPGQGLRLIYYSQIVNDFQKGDIAEGYSVSREKKESFPLTVTSAQKNPTAFYLCASSNYRGTGNQPQHFGDGTRLSIL.

V usage is TRBV19 and J usage is TRBJ1-5, with TRBD1 identical over 11 bases. J lost 4 bases, V lost 5 bases, and 7 bases had no gene match. CDR3 length equals 16 residues. Germline V gene lookup returns CDR1 LNHDA and CDR2 SQIVND (reference sequence). The CDR3 spells CASSLGDRGWNQPQHF. In nucleotides, the CDR3 is TGTGCCAGTAGTTTGGGGGACAGGGGGTGGAATCAGCCCCAGCATTTT.

This chain connects TRBV6-2 or TRBV6-3 to TRBJ1-1, with D perhaps matching TRBD1 (5 bases). Germline-derived CDR1 and CDR2 are MNHEY and SVGEGT. The CDR3 consists of 16 residues. V lost 2 bases and J lost 0, with 13 bases in between. The CDR3, as DNA: TGTGCCAGCAGTTACCCTTCAGCAGGGCTGAACACTGAAGCTTTCTTT. It encodes CASSYPSAGLNTEAFF.

The V call is TRBV5-6, the J call TRBJ2-7; 9 positions agree with TRBD1. The CDR3 sequence is 15 residues long. Germline assignment: CDR1 SGHDT and CDR2 YYEEEE. J was trimmed by 4 bases and V by 4 bases; bases with no gene match: 9. The CDR3 region has the DNA TGTGCCAGCAGCAGTCCGGGACAGGGACAGTACGAGCAGTACTTC. It encodes CASSSPGQGQYEQYF. Full variable domain (rest looked up from reference TRBV5-6 and TRBJ2-7): DAGVTQSPTHLIKTRGQQVTLRCSPKSGHDTVSWYQQALGQGPQFIFQYYEEEERQRGNFPDRFSGHQFPNYSSELNVNALLLGDSALYLCASSSPGQGQYEQYFGPGTRLTVT.

V usage is TRBV28 and J usage is TRBJ2-7; weak D call: TRBD1 (5 bases). Germline V gene sequence: CDR1 MDHEN, CDR2 SYDVKM. V was trimmed by 6 bases and J by 6 bases, leaving 15 bases between them. The CDR3 is 13 residues long. For the CDR3, the DNA is TGTGCCAGCAGCCCGACAGTCTCCGGCGAGCAGTACTTC. Translated: CASSPTVSGEQYF.

This chain joins TRBV28 and TRBJ2-5; the D gene is possibly TRBD2 (5 bases). The germline V and J ends were trimmed by 7 bases and 5 bases, with 17 bases remaining between them. CDR1 MDHEN and CDR2 SYDVKM come from the germline V gene. The CDR3 consists of 14 residues. Written as DNA, the CDR3 is TGTGCCAGCAAACTAGTAAATGATTGGGAGACCCAGTACTTC. It translates to CASKLVNDWETQYF.

The chain combines TRBV18 with TRBJ1-4; unclear D gene. The CDR3 runs 16 residues. Germline V CDR1 and CDR2: KGHSH, LQKENI. The ends were cut back, 2 bases at V and 0 bases at J, with 10 bases in the middle. DNA for the CDR3: TGTGCCAGCTCACCATTTTCCCTTGCAACTAATGAAAAACTGTTTTTT. This encodes CASSPFSLATNEKLFF.

This clone came up a few times. The chain uses TRBV28 and TRBJ2-2; TRBD2 matches 7 bases. The CDR3 covers 14 residues. Germline lookup yields CDR1 MDHEN and CDR2 SYDVKM. The CDR3 nucleotides are TGTGCAGCGCGAGCGGGATCGAACACCGGGGAGCTGTTTTTT. This encodes CAARAGSNTGELFF.

A word on this clone: In the same sample, other DNA sequences code for this CDR3. CDR3 amino acids: CASSQDSLSYNEQFF. As DNA, the CDR3 is TGCGCCAGCAGCCAGGACAGTCTTTCCTACAATGAGCAGTTCTTC. The V gene is TRBV4-3, the J gene TRBJ2-1; D is perhaps TRBD1 (6 bases). Germline values: CDR1 LGHNA, CDR2 YSLEER. There are 15 residues in the CDR3. Trimming left V 3 bases short and J 1 base short, with 10 bases between.

J is TRBJ2-7 and V is TRBV6-5; a possible D gene is TRBD1 (5 bases). Looked up from germline, CDR1 is MNHEY and CDR2 is SVGAGI. The CDR3 consists of 16 residues. V was clipped by 0 bases and J by 0 bases, with 12 bases between them. CDR3 amino acids: CASSYSLGQSSYEQYF. The CDR3 DNA reads as TGTGCCAGCAGTTACTCGCTAGGACAAAGCTCCTACGAGCAGTACTTC.

The chain carries TRBV20-1 and TRBJ2-5; 8 nucleotides line up with TRBD2. Germline CDR1 DFQATT, CDR2 SNEGSKA (reference sequence). The ends lost 3 bases at V and 2 bases at J; junction bases unmatched: 2. CDR3 length: 13 residues. In nucleotides, the CDR3 is TGCAGTGCTAGTAGCGGGAATCAAGAGACCCAGTACTTC. Residues: CSASSGNQETQYF.

The V call is TRBV27, the J call TRBJ1-2, with D hard to call. The CDR3 loop spans 14 amino acids. Germline lookup yields CDR1 MNHEY and CDR2 SMNVEV (reference sequence). Trimming shortened V by 1 base and J by 7 bases, and 13 bases separated the two germline ends. CDR3 in DNA: TGTGCCAGCAGTTTATTATCTGAACGGGGTGGCTACACCTTC. This gives the protein CASSLLSERGGYTF.

The CDR3 here is CASSLEGQDNSPLHF. The DNA for the CDR3 is TGCGCCAGCAGCTTGGAGGGACAGGATAATTCACCCCTCCACTTT. V and J are TRBV5-1 and TRBJ1-6, with TRBD1 identical over 8 bases. Germline CDR1 SGHRS, CDR2 YFSETQ. The V gene end was trimmed by 0 bases and the J gene end by 5 bases; junction bases not matched to a gene: 1. CDR3 size: 15 residues.

The chain carries TRBV15 and TRBJ2-7; D ambiguous. Germline V gives CDR1 LNHNV, CDR2 YYDKDF (reference sequence). The V gene lost 3 bases and the J gene lost 6 bases, with 21 bases spanning the gap. The CDR3 runs 16 residues. CDR3 loop: CATSRVSAGRLGEQYF. DNA of the CDR3: TGTGCCACCAGCAGGGTCTCGGCAGGTCGGTTAGGCGAGCAGTACTTC.

The rearrangement links TRBV19 to TRBJ1-2; D perhaps matches TRBD1 (5 bases). The germline V and J ends were trimmed by 3 bases and 4 bases, with 9 bases remaining between them. The germline CDR1 and CDR2 sequences are LNHDA and SQIVND (reference sequence). The CDR3 sequence is 13 residues long. The CDR3 DNA reads as TGTGCCAGTAGTATCCAGGGATCCTATGGCTACACCTTC. Its translation: CASSIQGSYGYTF.

This chain joins TRBV7-8 and TRBJ2-5, with D maybe TRBD2 (7 bases). Germline CDR1 SGHVS, CDR2 FQNEAQ. V lost 0 bases to trimming and J lost 4 bases, with 15 bases between them. The CDR3 is 16 amino acids. The CDR3 DNA sequence: TGTGCCAGCAGCTTAGCCCAGGGGAGGGTTGGAGAGACCCAGTACTTC. Its translation is CASSLAQGRVGETQYF. Full variable domain (outside the CDR3, taken from reference TRBV7-8 and TRBJ2-5): GAGVSQSPRYKVAKRGQDVALRCDPISGHVSLFWYQQALGQGPEFLTYFQNEAQLDKSGLPSDRFFAERPEGSVSTLKIQRTQQEDSAVYLCASSLAQGRVGETQYFGPGTRLLVL.

The rearrangement uses TRBV15 and TRBJ2-7; TRBD1 matches 7 bases. This CDR3 has 14 residues. Germline loops: CDR1 LNHNV, CDR2 YYDKDF (reference sequence). J gave up 2 bases and V 2 bases, and 3 bases lay outside the gene matches. CDR3 region: CATSRRQGPYEQYF. The DNA of the CDR3 is TGTGCCACCAGCAGACGACAGGGTCCCTACGAGCAGTACTTC.

The chain recombines TRBV6-5 with TRBJ1-2, with D unclear. Trimming took 7 bases from V and 7 from J, leaving 13 bases between them. The CDR3 is 12 residues long. The germline V gene encodes CDR1 MNHEY and CDR2 SVGAGI. The CDR3 region is CASNPLESGYTF. DNA of the CDR3: TGTGCCAGCAATCCCTTAGAGTCTGGCTACACCTTC.

The genes are TRBV4-1 and TRBJ1-2; TRBD1 matches 8 bases. The CDR3 runs 16 residues. The V and J ends lost 1 base and 3 bases, in that order; junction bases with no gene match: 7. The germline V gene has CDR1 MGHRA and CDR2 YSYEKL. The CDR3 DNA is TGCGCCAGCAGCCAAGGGGCAGGGGGCGCGGACTATGGCTACACCTTC. Amino acid sequence: CASSQGAGGADYGYTF.

The genes are TRBV10-3 and TRBJ2-2; 9 positions match TRBD1. Germline V lookup: CDR1 ENHRY, CDR2 SYGVKD. The CDR3 is 15 residues long. V shed 6 bases, J shed 7 bases, and the junction held 9 bases outside the gene matches. The CDR3 DNA follows: TGTGCCATCAGCGCCCCGGGACAGGGAGTCGGGGAGCTGTTTTTT. Protein product: CAISAPGQGVGELFF.

The V call is TRBV10-1, the J call TRBJ2-4; D perhaps matches TRBD1 (6 bases). CDR1 and CDR2 (germline): WNHNN, SYGVQD (reference sequence). V lost 3 bases to trimming and J lost 7 bases, with 16 bases between them. The CDR3 consists of 15 residues. For the CDR3, the DNA is TGCGCCAGCAGTGACCTCGCCGGGACACAGAACATTCAGTACTTC. Translated, it gives CASSDLAGTQNIQYF.